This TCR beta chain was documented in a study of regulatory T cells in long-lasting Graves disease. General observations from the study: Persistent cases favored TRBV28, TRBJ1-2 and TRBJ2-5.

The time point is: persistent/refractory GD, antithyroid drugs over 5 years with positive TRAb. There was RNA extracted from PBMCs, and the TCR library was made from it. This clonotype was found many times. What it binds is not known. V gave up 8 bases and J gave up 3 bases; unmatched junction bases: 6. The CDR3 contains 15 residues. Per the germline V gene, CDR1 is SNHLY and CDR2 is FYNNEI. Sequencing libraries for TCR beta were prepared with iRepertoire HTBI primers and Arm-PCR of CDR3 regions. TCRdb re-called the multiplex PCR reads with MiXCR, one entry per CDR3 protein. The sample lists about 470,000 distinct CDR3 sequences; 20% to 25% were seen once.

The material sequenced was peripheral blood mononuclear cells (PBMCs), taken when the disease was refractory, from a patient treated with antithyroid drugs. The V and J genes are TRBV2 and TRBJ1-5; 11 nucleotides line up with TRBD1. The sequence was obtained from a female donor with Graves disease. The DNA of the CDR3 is TGTGCCAGCTCAAGGACAGGGGGCTTCAATCAGCCCCAGCATTTT. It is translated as CASSRTGGFNQPQHF.